This T cell receptor (beta chain) was identified in a study of Graves' ophthalmopathy and Graves' hyperthyroidism. Study outcomes and limitations: Appearing in blood as well were most expanded thyroid clonotypes above 0.001 frequency. A 13-signature model separated ophthalmopathy from stable hyperthyroidism, reaching around 90% sensitivity and around 83% specificity cross-validated. Ophthalmopathy progression prediction by the model yielded a sensitivity of approximately 70% and a specificity of roughly 72%.

Each donor who had ophthalmopathy showed moderate-to-severe activity, a CAS of ≥3, a NOSPECS of ≥4, and a duration under 3 months. Germline assignment: CDR1 LGHNA and CDR2 YNFKEQ. This CDR3 has 16 amino acids. Trimming stripped 4 bases from V and 5 bases from J, with 20 bases between. Many counts were recorded for this clonotype. Its antigen remains unknown. For repertoire sequencing, the TCR beta CDR3 regions were amplified from RNA transcripts. Scientists carried out first-round RT-PCR using HTBI primers and then a second-round multiplex PCR. TCRdb re-called the multiplex PCR reads through MiXCR, storing one row per CDR3 protein. The sample contains approximately 150,000 distinct CDR3 sequences, approximately 40% of which appear only once.

Specimen: peripheral blood. This clonotype originated in a man aged 30 to 39 with Graves' ophthalmopathy. V and J are TRBV4-2 and TRBJ2-5, with a possible D match to TRBD2 (6 bases). In DNA, the CDR3 is TGTGCCAGCAGCCGAACGGGGGTTGTCCAAGAGGAGACCCAGTACTTC. It encodes CASSRTGVVQEETQYF.